A selection of T cell receptor beta chains follows, all from one sample in a study of beta chain features in type 1 diabetes. TCRdb's table, derived via immunoSEQ multiplex PCR, lists solely in-frame clones and lacks some. The sample records under 950,000 clones, around a sixth being singletons. Sequencing used naive CD4+ T cells from blood. Source of these receptors: a woman under 30 in good health. Both conserved end residues are part of each CDR3. Each record gives: D gene, V gene, J gene, clone size, CDR3 protein, CDR3 DNA. D genes are given only for firm matches. The listing skips clone size in some rows; elsewhere it reads once, few, many or a size class.

>.|TRBV5-6|TRBJ2-7|.
CASSVRDHRDFQYF
TGTGCCAGCAGCGTCCGGGACCACAGGGATTTCCAGTACTTC
>TRBD1|TRBV10-1|TRBJ2-7|.
CASSESGQGSEQYF
TGCGCCAGCAGTGAGTCGGGACAGGGTAGCGAGCAGTACTTC
>TRBD1|TRBV2|TRBJ2-7|.
CASSGQMSSEQYF
TGTGCCAGCTCGGGACAGATGTCATCCGAGCAGTACTTC
>.|TRBV6-6|TRBJ2-7|.
CASSQSYEQYF
TGTGCCAGCAGTCAGTCCTACGAGCAGTACTTC
>.|TRBV9|TRBJ1-2|few
CASSVGYGTNYGYTF
TGTGCCAGCAGCGTAGGTTACGGAACTAACTATGGCTACACCTTC
>TRBD1|TRBV10-3|TRBJ2-7|.
CAISSGTGGAGLHEQYF
TGTGCCATCAGTTCCGGGACAGGGGGCGCCGGACTCCACGAGCAGTACTTC
>.|TRBV28|TRBJ1-1|.
CASSAQGRMNTEAFF
TGTGCCAGCAGTGCTCAAGGGAGAATGAACACTGAAGCTTTCTTT
>.|TRBV28|TRBJ1-3|.
CASSPRWGGTSGNTIYF
TGTGCCAGCAGTCCCCGGTGGGGGGGCACCTCTGGAAACACCATATATTTT
>TRBD2|TRBV29-1|TRBJ2-2|few
CSAALLAENTGELFF
TGCAGCGCCGCCCTTCTAGCGGAGAACACCGGGGAGCTGTTTTTT
>.|TRBV5-1|TRBJ2-5|few
CASSPQGQIQYF
TGCGCCAGCAGCCCCCAAGGACAGATCCAGTACTTC
>.|TRBV7-3|TRBJ2-3|.
CASSLFLSDTQYF
TGTGCCAGCAGCTTATTTTTATCAGATACGCAGTATTTT
>.|TRBV10-3|TRBJ2-2|.
CAIHTGQNTGELFF
TGTGCCATCCATACGGGGCAGAACACCGGGGAGCTGTTTTTT
>.|TRBV29-1|TRBJ1-4|few
CSVEEGGRGEKLFF
TGCAGCGTTGAAGAAGGTGGGAGAGGGGAAAAACTGTTTTTT
>TRBD1|TRBV28|TRBJ1-2|few
CASKDGTADGYTF
TGTGCCAGCAAAGATGGGACAGCGGATGGCTACACCTTC
>TRBD2|TRBV19|TRBJ2-3|few
CASSDSGSRGDTQYF
TGTGCCAGTAGTGACAGCGGGAGCCGCGGAGATACGCAGTATTTT
>.|TRBV27|TRBJ2-1|few
CASSKEPTGWGHTEQFF
TGTGCCAGCAGTAAAGAACCGACTGGTTGGGGACATACTGAGCAGTTCTTC
>TRBD2|TRBV29-1|TRBJ2-3|.
CSVGTKLTDTQYF
TGCAGCGTCGGGACTAAGCTCACAGATACGCAGTATTTT
>.|TRBV27|TRBJ1-2|few
CANRAGGGYGYTF
TGTGCCAATAGAGCGGGGGGAGGATATGGCTACACCTTC
>.|TRBV7-9|TRBJ1-1|few
CASSASQGTEAFF
TGTGCCAGCAGCGCCTCGCAGGGAACTGAAGCTTTCTTT
>TRBD1|TRBV4-2|TRBJ2-7|.
CASSQESGQGRREQYF
TGTGCCAGCAGCCAAGAATCGGGACAGGGTCGGCGCGAGCAGTACTTC
>.|TRBV6-6|TRBJ1-1|.
CASTARGNTEAFF
TGTGCCAGCACCGCCAGGGGAAACACTGAAGCTTTCTTT
>TRBD2|TRBV28|TRBJ2-7|once
CATALVAGETLYEQYF
TGTGCCACCGCGCTGGTAGCGGGAGAGACGCTCTACGAGCAGTACTTC
>.|TRBV20-1|TRBJ2-5|.
CSAARETQYF
TGCAGTGCTGCCCGAGAGACCCAGTACTTC
>TRBD1|TRBV5-1|TRBJ2-6|few
CASSPQTGAGANVLTF
TGCGCCAGCAGCCCACAGACAGGGGCTGGGGCCAACGTCCTGACTTTC
>.|TRBV7-2|TRBJ1-2|few
CASSLAKGGYTF
TGTGCCAGCAGCTTAGCCAAGGGAGGCTACACCTTC
>TRBD2|TRBV6-5|TRBJ2-3|few
CATGDYGDTQYF
TGTGCCACGGGGGACTACGGGGATACGCAGTATTTT
>.|TRBV7-2|TRBJ1-5|few
CASSLVGSPNQPQHF
TGTGCCAGCAGCTTAGTAGGGTCTCCCAATCAGCCCCAGCATTTT
>TRBD2|TRBV15|TRBJ2-7|.
CATSTPGLASHEQYF
TGTGCCACCAGCACCCCGGGACTAGCGTCCCACGAGCAGTACTTC